This paragraph covers one T cell receptor beta chain sequence. What it binds is unknown. Per germline, CDR1 LGHDT and CDR2 YNNKEL (reference sequence). The trim removed 5 bases at V and 7 bases at J, leaving 10 bases unmatched. This CDR3 spans 15 amino acids. This sample is part of a study of T cell repertoires in cytomegalovirus infection. Study details: Matching HLA type and CMV infection were both indicated by public TCR beta signatures.

Each CDR3 protein gets one entry after TCRdb re-called the reads with MiXCR. The sample comprises 700,000 to 850,000 distinct CDR3 sequences, 32% of which are singletons, and 9.5% to 15% rests with the top ten. The rearrangement links TRBV3-1 to TRBJ1-1; 10 bases agree with TRBD1. Here the sequenced sample was cultured CD8+ T cells from PBMCs, taken from culture after CMV antigen stimulation. The receptor was derived from a human donor in good health (CMV status not recorded). Some clones in this sample may be carry-over from other donors' samples. The CDR3 reads CASSTRQGAVFEAFF. The CDR3 DNA sequence: TGTGCCAGCAGCACCCGACAGGGGGCAGTGTTTGAAGCTTTCTTT.